This is a list of T cell receptor beta chains from one sample in a study of blood T cell repertoires in COVID-19. TCRdb's copy holds only in-frame clones and misses some; the assay was immunoSEQ multiplex PCR. This table holds roughly 77,000 clones, 79% found once. Material for sequencing was peripheral blood. These receptors were obtained from a man aged 55-75 years with active or convalescent COVID-19. The CDR3 runs from the conserved cysteine through the conserved F or W. Each record gives: V gene, J gene, clone size, D gene, CDR3 protein, CDR3 DNA. The D gene is left open where the match is weak. Size tells how often a clone was seen (once, few, many) or the class of an expanded clone, and some rows leave it out.

v_gene: TRBV7-6
j_gene: TRBJ1-4
abundance: few
d_gene: .
CDR3aa: CASSLMAATNEKLFF
CDR3nt: TGTGCCAGCAGCTTGATGGCAGCAACTAATGAAAAACTGTTTTTT

v_gene: TRBV6-5
j_gene: TRBJ2-1
abundance: .
d_gene: TRBD2
CDR3aa: CASSYQGLAGINEQFF
CDR3nt: TGTGCCAGCAGTTATCAGGGACTAGCGGGGATAAATGAGCAGTTCTTC

v_gene: TRBV7-9
j_gene: TRBJ1-4
abundance: .
d_gene: .
CDR3aa: CASRGPGEKLFF
CDR3nt: TGTGCCAGCAGGGGGCCCGGAGAAAAACTGTTTTTT

v_gene: TRBV27
j_gene: TRBJ2-4
abundance: .
d_gene: TRBD1
CDR3aa: CASRPGRLRDREDIQYF
CDR3nt: TGTGCCAGCAGGCCGGGCCGCCTACGGGACAGGGAGGACATTCAGTACTTC

v_gene: TRBV5-4
j_gene: TRBJ2-1
abundance: .
d_gene: TRBD2
CDR3aa: CASSFATSGHNEQFF
CDR3nt: TGTGCCAGCAGCTTCGCCACTAGCGGCCACAATGAGCAGTTCTTC

v_gene: TRBV5-1
j_gene: TRBJ2-2
abundance: .
d_gene: TRBD1
CDR3aa: CASKFRQGQGELFF
CDR3nt: TGCGCCAGCAAGTTTCGACAGGGTCAGGGGGAGCTGTTTTTT

v_gene: TRBV6-1
j_gene: TRBJ2-3
abundance: .
d_gene: TRBD2
CDR3aa: CASSVLPSGGAADTQYF
CDR3nt: TGTGCCAGCAGTGTTCTTCCTAGCGGGGGGGCGGCTGATACGCAGTATTTT

v_gene: TRBV27
j_gene: TRBJ2-1
abundance: .
d_gene: TRBD2
CDR3aa: CASSLSGGGAFHEQFF
CDR3nt: TGTGCCAGCAGTTTATCGGGCGGGGGGGCTTTCCATGAGCAGTTCTTC

v_gene: TRBV4-1
j_gene: TRBJ1-3
abundance: once
d_gene: .
CDR3aa: CASSQDNQGRNTIYF
CDR3nt: TGCGCCAGCAGCCAAGATAATCAGGGAAGAAACACCATATATTTT

v_gene: TRBV11-2
j_gene: TRBJ2-1
abundance: .
d_gene: TRBD2
CDR3aa: CASSLRLAGGGYNEQFF
CDR3nt: TGTGCCAGCAGCTTACGACTAGCGGGGGGGGGCTACAATGAGCAGTTCTTC

v_gene: TRBV18
j_gene: TRBJ1-1
abundance: .
d_gene: TRBD1
CDR3aa: CASSPDRENTEAFF
CDR3nt: TGTGCCAGCTCACCGGACAGGGAAAACACTGAAGCTTTCTTT

v_gene: TRBV12-3/TRBV12-4
j_gene: TRBJ2-5
abundance: .
d_gene: .
CDR3aa: CASSFGLQETQYF
CDR3nt: TGTGCCAGCAGTTTCGGGTTACAAGAGACCCAGTACTTC

v_gene: TRBV24-1
j_gene: TRBJ2-2
abundance: .
d_gene: TRBD2
CDR3aa: CATSERPGLAGGGNTGELFF
CDR3nt: TGTGCCACCAGTGAGCGACCGGGACTAGCGGGGGGCGGGAACACCGGGGAGCTGTTTTTT

v_gene: TRBV28
j_gene: TRBJ2-7
abundance: .
d_gene: TRBD2
CDR3aa: CASSRAGDRYEQYF
CDR3nt: TGTGCCAGCAGTAGAGCGGGGGATCGCTACGAGCAGTACTTC

v_gene: TRBV9
j_gene: TRBJ1-3
abundance: .
d_gene: TRBD1
CDR3aa: CASSDRQGSTSGNTIYF
CDR3nt: TGTGCCAGCAGCGACCGACAGGGTTCGACTTCTGGAAACACCATATATTTT

v_gene: TRBV27
j_gene: TRBJ1-3
abundance: .
d_gene: .
CDR3aa: CASSLSFGNTIYF
CDR3nt: TGTGCCAGCAGTCTCTCGTTTGGAAACACCATATATTTT

v_gene: TRBV28
j_gene: TRBJ2-7
abundance: .
d_gene: .
CDR3aa: CASSLQDPTGEQYF
CDR3nt: TGTGCCAGCAGTTTACAGGATCCTACCGGCGAGCAGTACTTC

v_gene: TRBV7-3
j_gene: TRBJ2-2
abundance: .
d_gene: TRBD1
CDR3aa: CASSLTPGQGTGELFF
CDR3nt: TGTGCCAGCAGCTTAACCCCCGGACAGGGCACCGGGGAGCTGTTTTTT

v_gene: TRBV5-1
j_gene: TRBJ1-6
abundance: .
d_gene: .
CDR3aa: CASSLGAASLGLRGNSPLHF
CDR3nt: TGCGCCAGCAGCTTGGGTGCAGCAAGTCTTGGGCTTCGGGGGAATTCACCCCTCCACTTT